Below, one TCR beta chain is given with its context. Its antigen is undetermined. This sample is part of a study of blood T cells in healthy people across ages. As for the study in general: Template switching caught about one barcoded beta molecule for each two T cells. Whole-study results and caveats: A roughly linear fall in TCR beta diversity per million T cells was seen with increasing age.

Per germline, CDR1 DFQATT and CDR2 SNEGSKA (reference sequence). This CDR3 contains 15 residues. J gave up 5 bases and V 0 bases, and 6 bases lay outside the gene matches. A J-beta primer mix and a sample-barcoded 5' primer were used in a second PCR of about 7 to 11 cycles. TCRdb processed the 5' RACE reads anew with MiXCR; each CDR3 protein has one entry. The data hold roughly 2 million distinct CDR3 sequences, with roughly 50% observed a single time. The sequenced sample was blood. The origin of this receptor is a middle-aged woman in good health. The J gene is TRBJ2-1, the V gene TRBV20-1, with 8 bases lining up with TRBD2. The CDR3 spells CSARDRGTRNNEQFF. CDR3 sequence (DNA): TGCAGTGCTAGAGATAGAGGGACTAGAAACAATGAGCAGTTCTTC.